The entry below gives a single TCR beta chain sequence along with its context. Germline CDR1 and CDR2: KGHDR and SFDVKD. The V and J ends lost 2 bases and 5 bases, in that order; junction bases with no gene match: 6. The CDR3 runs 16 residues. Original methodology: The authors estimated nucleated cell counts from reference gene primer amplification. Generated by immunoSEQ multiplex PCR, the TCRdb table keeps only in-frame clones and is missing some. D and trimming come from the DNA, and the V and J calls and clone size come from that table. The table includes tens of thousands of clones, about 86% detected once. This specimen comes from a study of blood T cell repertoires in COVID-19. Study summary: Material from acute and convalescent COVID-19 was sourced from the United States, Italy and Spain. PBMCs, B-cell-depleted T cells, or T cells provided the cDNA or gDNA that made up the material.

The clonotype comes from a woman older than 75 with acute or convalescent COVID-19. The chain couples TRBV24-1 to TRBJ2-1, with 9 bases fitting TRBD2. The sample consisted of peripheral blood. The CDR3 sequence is CATSDSIAGVNNEQFF. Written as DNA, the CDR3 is TGTGCCACCAGTGATTCAATAGCGGGGGTCAACAATGAGCAGTTCTTC.